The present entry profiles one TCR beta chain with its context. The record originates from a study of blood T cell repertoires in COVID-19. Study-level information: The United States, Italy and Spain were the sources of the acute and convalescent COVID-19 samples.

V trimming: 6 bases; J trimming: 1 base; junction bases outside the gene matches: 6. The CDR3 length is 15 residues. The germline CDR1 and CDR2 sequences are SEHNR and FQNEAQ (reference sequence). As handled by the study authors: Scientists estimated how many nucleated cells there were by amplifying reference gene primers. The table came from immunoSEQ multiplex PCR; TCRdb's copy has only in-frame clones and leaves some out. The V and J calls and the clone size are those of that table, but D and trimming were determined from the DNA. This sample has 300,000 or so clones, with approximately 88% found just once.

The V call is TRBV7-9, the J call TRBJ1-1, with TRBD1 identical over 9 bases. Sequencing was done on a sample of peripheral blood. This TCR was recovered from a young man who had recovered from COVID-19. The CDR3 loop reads CASSRTGARNTEAFF. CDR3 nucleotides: TGTGCCAGCAGTCGGACAGGGGCGAGGAACACTGAAGCTTTCTTT.